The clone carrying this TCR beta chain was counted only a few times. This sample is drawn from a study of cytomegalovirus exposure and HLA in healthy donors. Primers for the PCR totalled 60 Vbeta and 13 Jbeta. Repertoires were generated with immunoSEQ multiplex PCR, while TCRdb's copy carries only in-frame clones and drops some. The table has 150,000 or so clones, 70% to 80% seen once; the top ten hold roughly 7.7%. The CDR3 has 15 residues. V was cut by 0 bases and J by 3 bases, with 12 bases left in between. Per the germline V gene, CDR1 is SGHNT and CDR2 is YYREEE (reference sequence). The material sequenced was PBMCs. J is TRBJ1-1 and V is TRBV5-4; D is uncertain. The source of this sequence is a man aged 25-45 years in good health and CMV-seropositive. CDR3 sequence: CASSLDAAEDTEAFF. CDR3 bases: TGTGCCAGCAGCTTGGATGCAGCGGAGGACACTGAAGCTTTCTTT.